This T cell receptor beta chain was profiled in a study of identical twins. The CDR3 totals 16 residues. Trimming stripped 7 bases from V and 0 bases from J, with 15 bases between. Germline lookup yields CDR1 MDHEN and CDR2 SYDVKM. This clonotype was seen only a few times. No antigen is known for it. Study outcomes and limitations: Monozygotic twin pairs showed more out-of-frame TCR alpha sharing than models estimated. The same donors were not followed; conclusions instead depended on cross-sectional statistical analysis. Weaker excess sharing between twins was seen in beta out-of-frame sequences. In cord blood, abundant beta clonotypes had fewer insertions; memory showed no trend.

Using its own MiXCR run on the 5' RACE reads, TCRdb lists one record per CDR3 protein. In the table there are 240,000 or so distinct CDR3 sequences, 12% of which are singletons. These same data were also listed under a study on yellow fever vaccine responses in identical twins.

V and J are TRBV28 and TRBJ2-2, with D possibly matching TRBD2 (5 bases). Input material: memory (CD45RO+) T cells sorted from blood. The sequence was collected from a woman aged 18-35 years in good health. The DNA for the CDR3 is TGTGCCAGCATGGTATCGGGAAAATCGAACACCGGGGAGCTGTTTTTT. Its protein is CASMVSGKSNTGELFF.